This is a list of T cell receptor beta chains from one sample in a study of blood T cell repertoires in COVID-19. Sequenced by immunoSEQ multiplex PCR; TCRdb stores in-frame clones only, minus some. Here the sample spans approximately 210,000 clones, roughly nine tenths being singletons. The specimen sequenced was peripheral blood. The receptors shown here come from a man aged 25 to 40 with acute or convalescent COVID-19. Each CDR3 is given with its conserved first and last residue. A D gene is named only where the DNA matches it firmly. Expanded clones get a size class; other rows say once, few or many, or leave the size out.

j_call | clone_size | d_call | v_call | cdr3_nt | cdr3_aa
TRBJ1-1 | NA | NA | TRBV3-1/TRBV3-2 | TGTGCCAGCAGCCAAGATCGGGGGAGCACTGAAGCTTTCTTT | CASSQDRGSTEAFF
TRBJ1-2 | once | TRBD1 | TRBV29-1 | TGCAGCGTCCGGCAGGGGGCATTTAATTATGGCTACACCTTC | CSVRQGAFNYGYTF
TRBJ2-7 | NA | TRBD2 | TRBV9 | TGTGCCAGCAGCCCGAGGGAGGGGAGGGAGCAGTACTTC | CASSPREGREQYF
TRBJ1-4 | once | NA | TRBV27 | TGTGCCAGCAGGGGTCTGCGGGAGGGAGGTGAAAAACTGTTTTTT | CASRGLREGGEKLFF
TRBJ1-6 | few | NA | TRBV2 | TGTGCCAGCACTCTCTTACAGGGTTCACCCCTCCACTTT | CASTLLQGSPLHF
TRBJ2-7 | NA | TRBD1 | TRBV11-2 | TGTGCCAGCAGCCAGGGCGGGCGGACAGGGTACGAGCAGTACTTC | CASSQGGRTGYEQYF
TRBJ2-7 | NA | NA | TRBV4-1 | TGCGCCAGCAGCCCAGGAGGGGACGGCGCCTACGAGCAGTACTTC | CASSPGGDGAYEQYF
TRBJ2-3 | NA | NA | TRBV7-3 | TGTGCCAGCAGCTTAGGCGGGCTGGATACGCAGTATTTT | CASSLGGLDTQYF
TRBJ1-1 | NA | NA | TRBV28 | TGTGCCAGCAGAGTCGGGTTTCAGAACACTGAAGCTTTCTTT | CASRVGFQNTEAFF
TRBJ2-7 | NA | NA | TRBV4-2 | TGTGCCAGCAGCCAAGAGCGACACTACGAGCAGTACTTC | CASSQERHYEQYF
TRBJ2-5 | NA | NA | TRBV9 | TGTGCCAGCAGCTCAGACGGAACAGACGCGTCAGGGACCCAGTACTTC | CASSSDGTDASGTQYF
TRBJ1-4 | NA | TRBD1 | TRBV19 | TGTGCCAGTAAACCCTATGACAGGGGTACTGAAAAACTGTTTTTT | CASKPYDRGTEKLFF
TRBJ1-5 | NA | NA | TRBV21-1 | TGTGCCAGCAGCAAAGCCCCTGGACAGAAATATAGCAATCAGCCCCAGCATTTT | CASSKAPGQKYSNQPQHF
TRBJ1-2 | NA | NA | TRBV28 | TGTGCCAGCAGTTTCGACAGAGACTATGGCTACACCTTC | CASSFDRDYGYTF
TRBJ1-4 | NA | NA | TRBV12-5 | TGTGCTAGTGGTTTGGTAGTCGGCGGTCGGCATGGTGAAAAACTGTTTTTT | CASGLVVGGRHGEKLFF
TRBJ2-1 | NA | TRBD1 | TRBV4-1 | TGCGCCAGCAGCCAACCGGGACAGGGGGACCGGGAGCAGTTCTTC | CASSQPGQGDREQFF
TRBJ2-7 | NA | NA | TRBV7-2 | TGTGCCAGCAGTTTCGGGTTGGGCTCCTACGAGCAGTACTTC | CASSFGLGSYEQYF
TRBJ2-1 | NA | TRBD1 | TRBV29-1 | TGCAGCGTACCGGGACAGGGGGCTGGCGAGCAGTTCTTC | CSVPGQGAGEQFF
TRBJ2-5 | NA | NA | TRBV19 | TGTGCCAGTAGTATTAGACTAGGAGAGACCCAGTACTTC | CASSIRLGETQYF
TRBJ2-5 | NA | TRBD1 | TRBV11-2 | TGTGCCAGCAGCCCCGCGTCCCCCAGGGGGGAGACCCAGTACTTC | CASSPASPRGETQYF
TRBJ2-5 | NA | NA | TRBV18 | TGTGCCAGCTCACCAGGGGCGCGGGGAGAGACCCAGTACTTC | CASSPGARGETQYF
TRBJ1-3 | NA | NA | TRBV27 | TGTGCCAGCAGTAAAGACAGTTCACTACCTGGAAACACCATATATTTT | CASSKDSSLPGNTIYF
TRBJ2-5 | NA | TRBD1 | TRBV9 | TGTGCCAGCAGCGTCGGACAGGAAAAAGAGACCCAGTACTTC | CASSVGQEKETQYF
TRBJ2-1 | once | NA | TRBV11-2 | TGTGCCAGCATCCAAGGGGTAACCTGGTGGGATGAGCAGTTCTTC | CASIQGVTWWDEQFF
TRBJ1-1 | NA | TRBD1 | TRBV2 | TGTGCCAGCAGCGCGGGTACAGGGGCCAGGAACACTGAAGCTTTCTTT | CASSAGTGARNTEAFF
TRBJ2-1 | NA | TRBD1 | TRBV9 | TGTGCCAGCAGCGGTTTGACAGGGCCCGGTGTCTTC | CASSGLTGPGVF
TRBJ2-7 | NA | NA | TRBV28 | TGTGCCAGCAGTCCTCAACGCGGTAGGTCCTACGAGCAGTACTTC | CASSPQRGRSYEQYF
TRBJ2-1 | NA | TRBD2 | TRBV5-4 | TGTGCCAGCAGCGCTAGCGGAGAGATCGATGAGCAGTTCTTC | CASSASGEIDEQFF
TRBJ2-7 | NA | TRBD1 | TRBV30 | TGTGCCTGGAGTGATCGGGACAGTGGTTCCTACGAGCAGTACTTC | CAWSDRDSGSYEQYF
TRBJ1-6 | NA | NA | TRBV5-6 | TGTGCCAGCAGCCCCTCCGGGACTTCTAGGCTCCACTTT | CASSPSGTSRLHF
TRBJ1-5 | NA | NA | TRBV5-4 | TGTGCCAGCAGCCGGGGGGGTGAAGGGCCCCAGCATTTT | CASSRGGEGPQHF
TRBJ2-2 | NA | TRBD2 | TRBV18 | TGTGCCAGCTCACTTTTAGGACTAGCGGGGTCCACCGGGGAGCTGTTTTTT | CASSLLGLAGSTGELFF
TRBJ1-4 | once | TRBD1 | TRBV9 | TGTGCCAGCAGCGTAGATCCGGGGAACAGGGGAAATGAAAAACTGTTTTTT | CASSVDPGNRGNEKLFF
TRBJ2-5 | NA | NA | TRBV6-5 | TGTGCCAGCACTACAGGGTTCGCGGAGACCCAGTACTTC | CASTTGFAETQYF
TRBJ2-3 | NA | NA | TRBV2 | TGTGCCAGCAGCCTCCGGGATCCAAGCACAGATACGCAGTATTTT | CASSLRDPSTDTQYF
TRBJ1-5 | NA | TRBD1 | TRBV28 | TGTGCCAGCAGTCCCCCAGGGGGCATGCTCCAGCCCCAGCATTTT | CASSPPGGMLQPQHF
TRBJ2-7 | NA | NA | TRBV28 | TGTGCCAGCAGTTTGGGCAAGAATCGAGACCCAGAGCAGTACTTC | CASSLGKNRDPEQYF
TRBJ2-5 | NA | TRBD2 | TRBV4-1 | TGCGCCAGCAGCCAAGGTAGCGGGAGGGCATCGGAGACCCAGTACTTC | CASSQGSGRASETQYF